Following are 12 T cell receptor beta chains from one sample sequenced in a study of PD-1 blockade in classical Hodgkin lymphoma. Each of the patients experienced relapse following autologous stem cell transplantation, and their brentuximab vedotin exposure differed. Method: immunoSEQ multiplex PCR; TCRdb's copy keeps in-frame clones and lacks some. The table includes approximately 15,000 clones, roughly 80% detected once. Source: peripheral blood mononuclear cells (PBMCs), taken at baseline. These TCRs come from a human donor with classical Hodgkin lymphoma.

V is TRBV25-1 and J is TRBJ2-7; tentatively, D is TRBD2 (7 bases). Germline V gives CDR1 MGHDK, CDR2 SYGVNS. The V gene lost 6 bases and the J gene lost 6 bases, with 27 bases spanning the gap. CDR3 length: 17 amino acids. The CDR3 protein is CASRPPQRGGGVSEQYF. The CDR3 region has the DNA TGTGCCAGCAGGCCCCCCCAACGGGGAGGGGGTGTCAGCGAGCAGTACTTC.

The chain carries TRBV4-2 and TRBJ2-5, with TRBD2 matching 11 bases. The length of the CDR3 is 18 residues. CDR1 is LGHNA, CDR2 YNFKEQ, per germline. The J segment lost 0 bases and the V segment lost 0 bases, leaving 6 bases of the junction unmatched. The DNA for the CDR3 is TGTGCCAGCAGCCAAGAGGTTAGCGGGGGGGCGAACCAAGAGACCCAGTACTTC. It translates to CASSQEVSGGANQETQYF.

The gene calls are TRBV16 and TRBJ2-7, with TRBD1 identical over 7 bases. The ends lost 5 bases at V and 2 bases at J; junction bases unmatched: 6. Germline lookup yields CDR1 KGHSY and CDR2 FQNENV. The CDR3 sequence is 14 residues long. For the CDR3, the DNA is TGTGCCAGCAGCGGCCGGGACAGCACCTACGAGCAGTACTTC. It specifies CASSGRDSTYEQYF.

The chain joins TRBV5-4 to TRBJ2-2; the D gene is possibly TRBD1 (5 bases). This CDR3 region has 14 residues. CDR1 is SGHNT and CDR2 is YYREEE in the germline V gene (reference sequence). V was cut by 0 bases and J by 6 bases, with 9 bases left in between. Written as DNA, the CDR3 is TGTGCCAGCAGCTTGGTTAGACAGCCCGGGGAGCTGTTTTTT. Translating gives CASSLVRQPGELFF.

This chain connects TRBV29-1 to TRBJ1-6; possible D gene TRBD1, 5 bases. CDR3 size: 17 residues. The V gene lost 6 bases and the J gene lost 1 base, with 19 bases spanning the gap. Germline V gene sequence: CDR1 SQVTM, CDR2 ANQGSEA. The CDR3 region is CSVAVGAEWSYNSPLHF. The CDR3 DNA reads TGCAGCGTCGCAGTTGGGGCAGAATGGTCCTATAATTCACCCCTCCACTTT.

The rearrangement uses TRBV4-3 and TRBJ2-1; no clear D gene. Germline CDR1 is LGHNA and CDR2 is YSLEER. The CDR3 spans 12 residues. Trimming left V 1 base short and J 10 bases short, with 8 bases between. Written as DNA, the CDR3 is TGCGCCAGCAGCCAAGGTTCACAAGAGCAGTTCTTC. Amino acids: CASSQGSQEQFF.

This clone was found once. The chain combines TRBV6-1 with TRBJ1-4; D is unresolved. In germline, CDR1 is MNHNS, CDR2 SASEGT. There are 15 residues in the CDR3. Deletions cut 8 bases from V and 2 bases from J, with 15 bases between. The CDR3 sequence: CASRLEVETNEKLFF. DNA of the CDR3: TGTGCCAGCCGGTTAGAGGTTGAGACTAATGAAAAACTGTTTTTT.

This chain links TRBV4-2 with TRBJ1-4; D is uncertain. The CDR3 covers 15 residues. The germline CDR1 and CDR2 sequences are LGHNA and YNFKEQ. V lost 5 bases to trimming and J lost 5 bases, with 15 bases between them. Here the CDR3 DNA reads TGTGCCAGCAGCGGTTCGTGGCAGTTAAATGAAAAACTGTTTTTT. Translating gives CASSGSWQLNEKLFF.

V is TRBV6-6 and J is TRBJ1-2; possibly TRBD1 for D (5 bases). V was shortened by 5 bases and J by 4 bases, with 11 bases between the two germline ends. The V gene's germline CDR1 is MNHNY and CDR2 SVGAGI (reference sequence). The CDR3 sequence is 13 residues long. In nucleotides, the CDR3 is TGTGCCAGCAGTCCCGGGACTCCCTATGGCTACACCTTC. Encoded protein: CASSPGTPYGYTF.

V and J are TRBV9 and TRBJ2-5; 8 nucleotides align to TRBD2. The CDR3 has 16 amino acids. V shed 0 bases, J shed 2 bases, and the junction held 6 bases outside the gene matches. Per germline, CDR1 SGDLS and CDR2 YYNGEE. Written as DNA, the CDR3 is TGTGCCAGCAGCGTAGTAGGCGGGGGGCTACAAGAGACCCAGTACTTC. This translates into CASSVVGGGLQETQYF.

The gene calls are TRBV21-1 and TRBJ2-5. TRBV21-1 is flagged as a pseudogene. CDR3 size: 18 residues. DNA for the CDR3: TGTGCCAGCAGCAAAGGAGGGGGGCGGAATAGGATACAAGAGACCCAGTACTTC. Translated, it gives CASSKGGGRNRIQETQYF.

The chain recombines TRBV28 with TRBJ2-2; 8 positions agree with TRBD2. The CDR3 length is 16 residues. V lost 7 bases and J lost 0; bases outside the gene matches: 7. CDR1 is MDHEN, CDR2 SYDVKM, per germline. For the CDR3, the DNA is TGTGCCAGCACCATAGCGGGGAGTACGAACACCGGGGAGCTGTTTTTT. It encodes CASTIAGSTNTGELFF.